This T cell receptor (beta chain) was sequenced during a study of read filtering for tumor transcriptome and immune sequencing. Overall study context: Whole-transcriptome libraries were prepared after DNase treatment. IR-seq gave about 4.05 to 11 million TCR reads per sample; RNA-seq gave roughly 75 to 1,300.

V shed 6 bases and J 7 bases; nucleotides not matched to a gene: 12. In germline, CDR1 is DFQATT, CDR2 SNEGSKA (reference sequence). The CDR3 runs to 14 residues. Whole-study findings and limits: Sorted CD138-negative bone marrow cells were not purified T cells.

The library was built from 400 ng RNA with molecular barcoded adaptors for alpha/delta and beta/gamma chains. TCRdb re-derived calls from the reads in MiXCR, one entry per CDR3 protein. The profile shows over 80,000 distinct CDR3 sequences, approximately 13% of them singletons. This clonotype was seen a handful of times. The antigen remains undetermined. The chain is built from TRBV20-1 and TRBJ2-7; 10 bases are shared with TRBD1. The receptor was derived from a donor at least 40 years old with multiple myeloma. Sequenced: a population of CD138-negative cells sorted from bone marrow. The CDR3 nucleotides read TGCAGTGCACTGGGACAGGGGTTATGGGAAGAGCAGTACTTC. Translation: CSALGQGLWEEQYF.